The clone carrying this T cell receptor beta chain showed up many times. Its target is unknown. From the reads, TCRdb called clonotypes with MiXCR, one entry per CDR3 protein. The profile shows some 200,000 distinct CDR3 sequences, about a tenth of them singletons. The record originates from a study of T cell repertoires in cytomegalovirus infection. Across the whole study: Matching HLA type, along with CMV infection, was indicated by public TCR beta signatures.

Overall study results and limits: Totalled public TCR beta family frequency picked out people who carried CMV plus the relevant HLA. CMV-specific TCR beta clonotypes restricted by HLA-C dominated the ex vivo response.

The TCR sequence derives from a human donor in good health (CMV status not recorded). Some clones in this sample may be carry-over from other donors' samples. Sequenced: PBMCs.

The CDR3 is CASRPGTASNQPQHF. CDR3 sequence (DNA): TGTGCCAGCAGACCCGGGACAGCCAGCAATCAGCCCCAGCATTTT. This sequence joins TRBV27 and TRBJ1-5, with 7 positions matching TRBD1. The V segment lost 6 bases and the J segment 1 base; nucleotides outside the gene matches: 6. Germline CDR1 and CDR2: MNHEY and SMNVEV (reference sequence). This CDR3 is 15 amino acids long.